One TCR beta chain is described in this entry. Its antigen is unidentified. The sample originates from a study of T cells in Graves' hyperthyroidism and ophthalmopathy. The study's findings and limits: The majority of expanded thyroid clonotypes above 0.001 also appeared in blood.

Trimming cost V 6 bases and J 7 bases; bases outside gene matches: 10. Looked up from germline, CDR1 is MNHNS and CDR2 is SASEGT. This CDR3 spans 14 amino acids. The TCR beta CDR3 regions underwent amplification using RNA transcripts as the source. The HTBI primer set was used in a first-round RT-PCR of the TCR CDR3. TCRdb analysed the multiplex PCR reads with MiXCR anew, one entry per CDR3 protein. The sample records around 690,000 distinct CDR3 sequences, about a fifth being singletons. This chain connects TRBV6-1 to TRBJ2-7; 9 bases are a match to TRBD1. What was sequenced was blood. This clonotype was obtained from a man aged 25-45 years with Graves' ophthalmopathy. CDR3 bases: TGTGCCAGCAGAGTCGGGACAGGGTCGCGGGAGCAGTACTTC. This gives the protein CASRVGTGSREQYF.